This T cell receptor (beta chain) was identified in a study of T cell repertoires in cytomegalovirus infection. On the study more broadly: CMV infection together with matching HLA type was indicated by public TCR beta signatures.

One entry per CDR3 protein results from TCRdb running MiXCR on the reads. The sample consists of some 700,000 distinct CDR3 sequences, under 40% of them appearing once. The table lists this clonotype with a few counts. The sequenced sample consisted of PBMCs. The clonotype originates from a human donor in good health (CMV status not recorded). Some clones in this sample may be carry-over from other donors' samples.

The CDR3 DNA reads as TGTGCCAGCAGCTTAGCTAGCGGGAGGGCCCATGAGACCCAGTACTTC. This codes for CASSLASGRAHETQYF. This chain joins TRBV7-2 and TRBJ2-5, with TRBD2 identical over 11 bases. CDR1 is SGHTA, CDR2 FQGNSA, per germline. The CDR3 totals 16 residues. V was pared by 0 bases and J by 5 bases, with 5 bases of the junction left unmatched.